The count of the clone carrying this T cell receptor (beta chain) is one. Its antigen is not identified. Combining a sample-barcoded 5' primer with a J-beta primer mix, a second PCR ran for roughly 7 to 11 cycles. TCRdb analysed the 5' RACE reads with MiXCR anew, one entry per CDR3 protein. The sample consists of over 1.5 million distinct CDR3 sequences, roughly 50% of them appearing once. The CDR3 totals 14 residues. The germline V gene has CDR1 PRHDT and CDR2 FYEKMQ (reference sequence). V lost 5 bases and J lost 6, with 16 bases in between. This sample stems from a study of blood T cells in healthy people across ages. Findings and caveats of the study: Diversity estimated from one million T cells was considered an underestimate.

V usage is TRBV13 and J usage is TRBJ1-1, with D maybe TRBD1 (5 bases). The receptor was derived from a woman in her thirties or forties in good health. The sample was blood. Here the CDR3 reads CASSHGTARPEAFF. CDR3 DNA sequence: TGTGCCAGCAGCCACGGGACCGCCAGACCTGAAGCTTTCTTT.